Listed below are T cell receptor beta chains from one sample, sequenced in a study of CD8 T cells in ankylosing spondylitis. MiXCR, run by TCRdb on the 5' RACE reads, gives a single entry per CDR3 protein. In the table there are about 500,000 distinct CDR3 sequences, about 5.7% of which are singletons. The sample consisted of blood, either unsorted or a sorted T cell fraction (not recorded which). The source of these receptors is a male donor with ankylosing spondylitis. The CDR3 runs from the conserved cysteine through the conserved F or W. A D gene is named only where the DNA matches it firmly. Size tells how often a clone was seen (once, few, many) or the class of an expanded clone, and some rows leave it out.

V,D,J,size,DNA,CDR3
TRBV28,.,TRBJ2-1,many,TGTGCCAGCAGTTTATATGGTGAGCAGTTCTTC,CASSLYGEQFF
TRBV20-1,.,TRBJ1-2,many,TGCAGTGCTGGCCCGCGAGGCTATGGCTACACCTTC,CSAGPRGYGYTF
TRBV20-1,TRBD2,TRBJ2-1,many,TGCAGTGCCCTCCTTGCGGGGGGCGGCGATGAGCAGTTCTTC,CSALLAGGGDEQFF
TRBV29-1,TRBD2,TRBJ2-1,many,TGCAGCGCCCTCGGGGCTAGCGGAGCCTACAATGAGCAGTTCTTC,CSALGASGAYNEQFF
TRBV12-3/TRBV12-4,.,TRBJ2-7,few,TGTGCCAGCAGTTTTTTAGGGAACCGGTACTTC,CASSFLGNRYF
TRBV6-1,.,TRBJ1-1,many,TGTGCCAGCAGTGAAGCAGAGCGGCTGTTGAACACTGAAGCTTTCTTT,CASSEAERLLNTEAFF
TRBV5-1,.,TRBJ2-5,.,TGCGCCAGCAGCTTGGCCACTTCAACTGGAGAGACCCAGTACTTC,CASSLATSTGETQYF
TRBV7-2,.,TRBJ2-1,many,TGTGCCAGCAACCTTATTGGGGGCGCAGGTTATGAGCAGTTCTTC,CASNLIGGAGYEQFF
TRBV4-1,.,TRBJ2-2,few,TGCGCCAGCAGCCACCCCGGGAGGAACACCGGGGAGCTGTTTTTT,CASSHPGRNTGELFF
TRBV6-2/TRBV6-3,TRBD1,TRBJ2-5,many,TGTGCCAGCAGTTACTCCGGGACAGGGAAAGAGACCCAGTACTTC,CASSYSGTGKETQYF
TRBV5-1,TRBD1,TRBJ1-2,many,TGCGCCAGCAGCACGGACAGGGGAGGCGGCTACACCTTC,CASSTDRGGGYTF
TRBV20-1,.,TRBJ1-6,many,TGCAGTGCCCTACAGGAGCCTTATTCACCCCTCCACTTT,CSALQEPYSPLHF
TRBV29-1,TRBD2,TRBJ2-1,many,TGCAGCGTCCCCGGGGGGGTAATTAGGTACAATGAGCAGTTCTTC,CSVPGGVIRYNEQFF
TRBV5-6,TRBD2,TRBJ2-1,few,TGTGCCAGCAGCTTGGCCAAGGCGTTAGCGGGACCCTACAATGAGCAGTTCTTC,CASSLAKALAGPYNEQFF
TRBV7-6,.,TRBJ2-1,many,TGTGCCAGCAGAACCAGGGGTGAGCAGTTCTTC,CASRTRGEQFF
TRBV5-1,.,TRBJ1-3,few,TGCGCCAGCAAGGGGCCAGGGCATGCCTCTGGAAACACCATATATTTT,CASKGPGHASGNTIYF
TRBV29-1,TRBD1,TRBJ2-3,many,TGCAGCGTTTATAAGGGACAGGGGGCAGATACGCAGTATTTT,CSVYKGQGADTQYF
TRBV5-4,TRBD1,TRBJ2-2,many,TGTGCCAGCTCCCCCGGACAGGGTTCCGGGGAGCTGTTTTTT,CASSPGQGSGELFF
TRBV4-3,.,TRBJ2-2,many,TGCGCCAGCAGCCAGGGCGTACCGGGACATCCGAACACCGGGGAGCTGTTTTTT,CASSQGVPGHPNTGELFF
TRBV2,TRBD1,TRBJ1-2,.,TGTGCCAGCAGGGAACCGGACAGGGTCGGCTACACCTTC,CASREPDRVGYTF
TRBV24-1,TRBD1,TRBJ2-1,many,TGTGCCACCAAAAGCCCGGGACAGGGGGCAGAGAATGAGCAGTTCTTC,CATKSPGQGAENEQFF
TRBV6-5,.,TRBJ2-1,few,TGTGCCAGCAGTTACCCACCGTTGGGGGAATCCTGGAGTGAGCAGTTCTTC,CASSYPPLGESWSEQFF
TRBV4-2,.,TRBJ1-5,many,TGTGCCAGCAGCCAAGACGCGGGCGGCCAGCCCCAGCATTTT,CASSQDAGGQPQHF
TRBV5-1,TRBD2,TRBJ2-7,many,TGCGCCAGCAGCTTGGGACTAGCGGATACCTACGAGCAGTACTTC,CASSLGLADTYEQYF
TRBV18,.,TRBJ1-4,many,TGTGCCAGCAGCCCGGGGGCAACTAATGAAAAACTGTTTTTT,CASSPGATNEKLFF
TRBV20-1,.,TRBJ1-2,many,TGCAGTGCTAGAGATTATAGACAGGCCTATGGCTACACCTTC,CSARDYRQAYGYTF
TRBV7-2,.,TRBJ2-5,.,TGTGCCAGCAGCTTACGTAGACCGACGGCGGGGGAGACCCAGTACTTC,CASSLRRPTAGETQYF
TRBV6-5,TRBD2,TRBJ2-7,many,TGTGCCACCACTTCGGGGCTAGCGGGAGAAACAATCTACGAGCAGTACTTC,CATTSGLAGETIYEQYF
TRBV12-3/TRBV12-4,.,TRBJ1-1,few,TGTGCCAGCAGCCAATATGGAATGGCTTTCTTT,CASSQYGMAFF
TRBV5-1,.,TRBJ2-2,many,TGCGCCAGCAGCGACAGCGGCGGGGAGCTGTTTTTT,CASSDSGGELFF
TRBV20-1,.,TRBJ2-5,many,TGCAGTGCTAGAGATGAGCGTCCCGTAAGGACCCAGTACTTC,CSARDERPVRTQYF
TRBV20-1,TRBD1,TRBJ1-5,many,TGCAGTGCTATCCAAGTTGACAGGGCTCAGCCCCAGCATTTT,CSAIQVDRAQPQHF
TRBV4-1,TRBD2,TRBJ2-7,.,TGCGCCAGCAGCCCGACTAGCGGGAGGGCTGGCGAGCAGTACTTC,CASSPTSGRAGEQYF
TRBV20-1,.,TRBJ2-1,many,TGCAGTGCTAGGGGCCTGGGTTCCTACAATGAGCAGTTCTTC,CSARGLGSYNEQFF